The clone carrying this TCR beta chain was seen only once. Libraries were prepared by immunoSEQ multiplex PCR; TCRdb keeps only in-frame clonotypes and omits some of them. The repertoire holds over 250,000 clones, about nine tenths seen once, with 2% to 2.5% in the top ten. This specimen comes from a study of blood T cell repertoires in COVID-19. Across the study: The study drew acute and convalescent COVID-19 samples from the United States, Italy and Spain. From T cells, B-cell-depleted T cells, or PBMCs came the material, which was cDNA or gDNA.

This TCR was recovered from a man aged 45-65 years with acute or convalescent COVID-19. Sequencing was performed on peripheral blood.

In nucleotides, the CDR3 is TGCGCCAGCAGCTCGCTACTAGCGGGGGTAGAGAAGACCCAGTACTTC. Protein product: CASSSLLAGVEKTQYF. The gene calls are TRBV5-1 and TRBJ2-5, with 11 bases matching TRBD2. V lost 3 bases, J lost 6 bases, and 10 bases stayed unmatched. The germline gives CDR1 SGHRS, CDR2 YFSETQ. The length of the CDR3 is 16 residues.